The clone carrying this T cell receptor beta chain was picked up many times. The source of the sample is a study of early T cells in non-severe SARS-CoV-2 infection. Whole-study context: From unsorted whole blood, bulk RNA was sequenced, and the chains remained unpaired.

Each cDNA molecule carried a unique molecular identifier. A single record per CDR3 protein comes from TCRdb applying MiXCR to the 5' RACE reads. In the table there are tens of thousands of distinct CDR3 sequences, around 14% of which are singletons. Germline loops: CDR1 SGHTA, CDR2 FQGNSA. The CDR3 is 14 residues long. The V end was cut by 5 bases, the J end by 2 bases, with 11 bases between. The sequencing sample was made of whole blood. The sequence derives from an adult who was a healthcare worker with PCR-confirmed SARS-CoV-2 infection or an uninfected control (not recorded which). V and J are TRBV7-2 and TRBJ2-3; D unclear. CDR3 in amino acids: CASSLRTATDTQYF. The DNA of the CDR3 is TGTGCCAGCAGCCTACGGACGGCCACAGATACGCAGTATTTT.